The rows below give T cell receptor beta chains drawn from one sample of a study of T cell repertoires in cytomegalovirus infection. Each CDR3 protein is one row after TCRdb ran MiXCR on the reads. The data hold 85,000 to 130,000 distinct CDR3 sequences, with around 22% observed a single time. The sample taken for sequencing was CD8+ T cells from PBMCs. All receptors derive from a human donor in good health (CMV status not recorded). Some clones in this sample may be carry-over from other donors' samples. CDR3s include the opening cysteine and the closing phenylalanine or tryptophan. D genes are given only for firm matches. Only part of the rows carry a size: once, few, many, or a class if the clone is expanded.

D gene,clone size,J gene,V gene,CDR3 DNA,CDR3 protein
.,.,TRBJ1-4,TRBV6-1,TGTGCCAGCAGGGGTGCGTCAGACGAAAAACTGTTTTTT,CASRGASDEKLFF
.,many,TRBJ2-7,TRBV5-1,TGCGCCAGCACCCTCGGGCTCGACAGCGACTACGAGCAGTACTTC,CASTLGLDSDYEQYF
.,few,TRBJ2-1,TRBV2,TGTGCCAGCCAGAGCTCGCTCATTGACGGGGAGTTCTTC,CASQSSLIDGEFF
.,few,TRBJ1-2,TRBV28,TGTGCCAGCAGTTTCTGGGGTCAGGGCTACACCTTC,CASSFWGQGYTF
.,.,TRBJ1-1,TRBV28,TGTGCCAGCAGTCCGGGACATGAGTTTAACACTGAAGCTTTCTTT,CASSPGHEFNTEAFF
.,.,TRBJ2-7,TRBV30,TGTGCCTGGTCGCGGGCCTACGAGCAGTACTTC,CAWSRAYEQYF
.,many,TRBJ1-2,TRBV7-2,TGTGCCAGCAGCTTACAGTCTAACTATGGCTACACCTTC,CASSLQSNYGYTF
TRBD1,many,TRBJ2-1,TRBV28,TGTGCCAGCAGCCGGGGGGACAGGGTTCGCAATGAGCAGTTCTTC,CASSRGDRVRNEQFF
.,.,TRBJ2-3,TRBV7-9,TGTGCCGGCAGCTCCTTTTGGGAGACAGATACGCAGTATTTT,CAGSSFWETDTQYF
.,many,TRBJ2-7,TRBV7-9,TGTGCCAGCAGCTTAGGCGGCGGAACCTACGAGCAGTACTTC,CASSLGGGTYEQYF
TRBD1,few,TRBJ2-7,TRBV11-3,TGTGCCAGCAGCTTTCGGACAGGGGAGTTTTCCTACGAGCAGTACTTC,CASSFRTGEFSYEQYF
TRBD1,.,TRBJ1-1,TRBV7-9,TGTGCCAGCAGCGCCCGTCAGGGGGGGAACACTGAAGCTTTCTTT,CASSARQGGNTEAFF
.,.,TRBJ2-3,TRBV3-1,TGTGCCAGCAGCCAAGATCGGTCTAGCACAGATACGCAGTATTTT,CASSQDRSSTDTQYF
.,many,TRBJ2-4,TRBV7-2,TGTGCCAGCAGCGTCTTCCCAGGGCTAGCCAAAAACATTCAGTACTTC,CASSVFPGLAKNIQYF
TRBD1,.,TRBJ2-7,TRBV7-9,TGTGCCAGCAGCTCCGGTCGGGACAGGGGAAGTCTTACCTACGAGCAGTACTTC,CASSSGRDRGSLTYEQYF
TRBD1,many,TRBJ1-2,TRBV9,TGTGCCAGCAGCGATACAGGGGGCGCGGACTATGGCTACACCTTC,CASSDTGGADYGYTF
TRBD1,.,TRBJ1-5,TRBV7-3,TGTGCCAGCATGGGGGGACAGGGCAGTCAGCCCCAGCATTTT,CASMGGQGSQPQHF
TRBD2,.,TRBJ2-1,TRBV11-2,TGTGCCAGCAGCTTAAGCGGGAGGACCTACAATGAGCAGTTCTTC,CASSLSGRTYNEQFF
TRBD2,few,TRBJ2-7,TRBV7-2,TGTGCCAGCAGCCCATATGTGACTAGCGGGCTCTACGAGCAGTACTTC,CASSPYVTSGLYEQYF
.,few,TRBJ2-6,TRBV28,TGTGCCAGCAGTTTAATTGTCAGGGGGGAGCCTGGGGCCAACGTCCTGACTTTC,CASSLIVRGEPGANVLTF
TRBD2,.,TRBJ2-1,TRBV12-3/TRBV12-4,TGTGCCAGCAGTTTGGCAAGCGGGGTTGTAAATGAGCAGTTCTTC,CASSLASGVVNEQFF
.,.,TRBJ2-1,TRBV28,TGTGCCAGCAGTAACCCCGGGGCCTACAATGAGCAGTTCTTC,CASSNPGAYNEQFF
.,.,TRBJ2-1,TRBV12-3/TRBV12-4,TGTGCCAGCAGTTTCAGGGTCGATGAGCAGTTCTTC,CASSFRVDEQFF
.,many,TRBJ2-7,TRBV13,TGTGCCAGCAGCTTAGAATCTTGGGAGGGGGACGAAGTCCACGAGCAGTACTTC,CASSLESWEGDEVHEQYF
TRBD1,.,TRBJ2-7,TRBV7-2,TGTACCAGCAGCTTAGCCGGACAGGGTTTCTACGAGCAGTACTTC,CTSSLAGQGFYEQYF
TRBD1,.,TRBJ1-2,TRBV25-1,TGTGCCAGCAGTGAGGGACAGGGTTTCTATGGCTACACCTTC,CASSEGQGFYGYTF
TRBD1,few,TRBJ1-2,TRBV5-6,TGTGCCAGCAGCTTGAGGGACAGCTTTTTCTATGGCTACACCTTC,CASSLRDSFFYGYTF
.,.,TRBJ2-5,TRBV6-6,TGTGCCAGCAGCCCGGAACTAGAGACCCAGTACTTC,CASSPELETQYF
.,.,TRBJ1-1,TRBV6-2/TRBV6-3,TGTGCCAGCAGAGCAGGGGTTATGGAAGCTTTCTTT,CASRAGVMEAFF
.,many,TRBJ2-1,TRBV28,TGTGCCAGCAGTTTAACCGATAGCTCCTACAATGAGCAGTTCTTC,CASSLTDSSYNEQFF
TRBD1,.,TRBJ2-7,TRBV2,TGTGCCAGCAGTGAAGCTCGGGGCAGGGGGTACGAGCAGTACTTC,CASSEARGRGYEQYF
.,.,TRBJ2-5,TRBV13,TGTGCCAGCAGCTTAGGCGACAGTGGAACCCAGTACTTC,CASSLGDSGTQYF
.,.,TRBJ1-1,TRBV6-1,TGTGCCACCCGAGAGGGGGGAGCTTTCTTT,CATREGGAFF
.,.,TRBJ1-6,TRBV7-9,TGTGCCAGCAGTTCTGACAGTCATTCACCCCTCCACTTT,CASSSDSHSPLHF
TRBD2,many,TRBJ2-2,TRBV7-8,TGTGCCAGCAGTTCTCTAGGACTAGCGGGAACCGGGGAGCTGTTTTTT,CASSSLGLAGTGELFF
TRBD1,.,TRBJ2-3,TRBV28,TGTGCCAGCAGATGGACAGGGGGCGCCGCAGATACGCAGTATTTT,CASRWTGGAADTQYF
.,many,TRBJ2-3,TRBV7-2,TGTGCCAGCAGCTTAAGGTCTTCGGCGGGGACTAGCACAGATACGCAGTATTTT,CASSLRSSAGTSTDTQYF
TRBD2,.,TRBJ2-7,TRBV7-2,TGTGCCTGTTCTGAGGGCGGGGGAGGCTACGAGCAGTACTTC,CACSEGGGGYEQYF
TRBD2,.,TRBJ2-7,TRBV2,TGTGCCAGCAGTGCCCCGACTAGCGGGGGCTTCCTGAGCTCCTACGAGCAGTACTTC,CASSAPTSGGFLSSYEQYF
TRBD1,many,TRBJ1-6,TRBV7-2,TGTGCCAGCAGCTTGGGGAACGAGGGGGCTGGTTCACCCCTCCACTTT,CASSLGNEGAGSPLHF
.,few,TRBJ2-1,TRBV7-6,TGTGCCAGCAGCTTAGGGCGAGGGGCCAGCGGAAAACACAATGAGCAGTTCTTC,CASSLGRGASGKHNEQFF
.,.,TRBJ2-7,TRBV6-1,TGTGCCAGCAGTGCCTACGAGCAGTACTTC,CASSAYEQYF
.,.,TRBJ2-1,TRBV19,TGTGCCAGTAGTATAGTAGCGGTAACCTACAATGAGCAGTTCTTC,CASSIVAVTYNEQFF
.,few,TRBJ2-7,TRBV5-1,TGCGCCAGCAGCGCAGGGATCGAGCAGTACTTC,CASSAGIEQYF
.,many,TRBJ1-2,TRBV11-2,TGTGCCAGCAGCCCAGGTGGCTATACAGATGGCTACACCTTC,CASSPGGYTDGYTF
.,.,TRBJ2-5,TRBV6-2/TRBV6-3,TGTGCCAGCAGACGTCAGGACAGCGCCCAAGAGACCCAGTACTTC,CASRRQDSAQETQYF
.,few,TRBJ2-7,TRBV20-1,TGCAGTGCCAACCCCAGCTCCTACGAGCAGTACTTC,CSANPSSYEQYF
TRBD1,.,TRBJ2-2,TRBV2,TGTGCCAGCAGTGAATACGGGACAGGGGGCACCGGGGAGCTGTTTTTT,CASSEYGTGGTGELFF
.,.,TRBJ2-2,TRBV7-6,TGTGCCAGCTCCCCTTGGGGGGACGGCACCGGGGAGCTGTTTTTT,CASSPWGDGTGELFF
.,few,TRBJ1-5,TRBV7-9,TGTGCCAGCAGCTTCGGGGGTGTTAAGCAGCCCCAGCATTTT,CASSFGGVKQPQHF
.,few,TRBJ2-7,TRBV28,TGTGCCAGCGGAAGGCACGAGCAGTACTTC,CASGRHEQYF
.,.,TRBJ2-1,TRBV7-6,TGTGCCAGCAGCTTAGCCAGGGGCGGCTACAATGAGCAGTTCTTC,CASSLARGGYNEQFF
.,.,TRBJ2-7,TRBV5-6,TGTGCCAGCAGCTTGGTGGACATATCCTACGAGCAGTACTTC,CASSLVDISYEQYF
.,many,TRBJ1-1,TRBV20-1,TGCAGTGCTAGAGATCCAGGCCGTGACTCTGAGGCTTTCTTT,CSARDPGRDSEAFF
.,few,TRBJ1-5,TRBV19,TGTGCCAGTAACACTCTAGAGCAGAGCAATCAGCCCCAGCATTTT,CASNTLEQSNQPQHF
.,few,TRBJ1-5,TRBV7-9,TGTGCCAGCAGCTTAACGACAGATAGCAATCAGCCCCAGCATTTT,CASSLTTDSNQPQHF
TRBD1,many,TRBJ1-4,TRBV7-2,TGTGCCAGCAGCTTATTTAGGACAGGGCGAGAAAAACTGTTTTTT,CASSLFRTGREKLFF
.,.,TRBJ1-6,TRBV27,TGTGCCAGCAGTTTAAGTACCGGCTCGACGGCACCCCTCCACTTT,CASSLSTGSTAPLHF
TRBD1,.,TRBJ1-6,TRBV11-2,TGTGCCAGCAGCTGGAGACGAACCGGGACAGCTAGTTTCAATTCACCCCTCCACTTT,CASSWRRTGTASFNSPLHF